These T cell receptor beta chains were read from a single sample in a study of T cell responses to AZD1222 COVID-19 vaccine. The protocol was immunoSEQ multiplex PCR, while the TCRdb copy is restricted to in-frame clones and leaves out a portion. The sample records 150,000 to 200,000 clones, around 92% being singletons. The material was peripheral blood, obtained on day 0 of AZD1222 vaccination. These receptor sequences come from an adult in good health. CDR3s include the opening cysteine and the closing phenylalanine or tryptophan.

>16|TRBJ1-6|TRBV27
CASSIEGRVMGSPLHF
>15|TRBJ1-1|TRBV6-5
CASSYSQILNTEAFF
>14|TRBJ1-2|TRBV6-1
CASSEALGSYGYTF
>14|TRBJ1-2|TRBV5-5
CASSSTDRGHGYTF
>11|TRBJ1-2|TRBV12-3/TRBV12-4
CASSFETITTF
>15|TRBJ2-3|TRBV3-1/TRBV3-2
CASSPLGGLTDTQYF
>15|TRBJ2-5|TRBV7-7
CASSFGEAATETQYF
>13|TRBJ2-7|TRBV4-2
CASSSPTGYEQYF
>15|TRBJ2-1|TRBV27
CASSLLGGAYNEQFF
>16|TRBJ2-2|TRBV11-2
CASSFLGQANTGELFF
>14|TRBJ1-5|TRBV2
CASSFNRDNQPQHF
>18|TRBJ2-5|TRBV28
CASSPAPSSGEYQETQYF
>13|TRBJ1-2|TRBV12-3/TRBV12-4
CASSSRRRVGYTF
>20|TRBJ1-5|TRBV27
CASSLFEPGQGAFGNQPQHF
>16|TRBJ2-2|TRBV24-1
CATSDFESGGTGELFF
>17|TRBJ1-3|TRBV5-1
CASSLVRQGVSGNTIYF
>13|TRBJ1-1|TRBV6-5
CASSTRGSTEAFF
>16|TRBJ1-5|TRBV19
CASSIAQGHPNQPQHF
>13|TRBJ1-1|TRBV19
CASSRRGVTEAFF
>14|TRBJ1-2|TRBV4-1
CASSHPSAIHGYTF
>17|TRBJ2-2|TRBV6-6
CASSPPPGLAETGELFF
>15|TRBJ1-6|TRBV28
CASSLSLGRNSPLHF
>12|TRBJ1-1|TRBV29-1
CSVEPGDTEAFF
>15|TRBJ2-2|TRBV10-3
CAISDGTRGLGELFF
>16|TRBJ2-3|TRBV9
CASSMSQGKGGDTQYF